These 7 T cell receptor beta chains were sequenced from one sample in a study of T cell responses to AZD1222 COVID-19 vaccine. Only in-frame clones appear in the TCRdb table, and some are missing; sequencing was by immunoSEQ multiplex PCR. The profile covers roughly 130,000 clones, with around 90% appearing a single time and approximately 5.7% taken by the ten largest. The sample consisted of peripheral blood, taken on day 0 of AZD1222 vaccination. The receptor source for this set is an adult in good health.

The rearrangement links TRBV6-4 to TRBJ2-1; 11 bases line up with TRBD2. Per the germline V gene, CDR1 is MRHNA and CDR2 is SNTAGT. The CDR3 sequence is 15 residues long. The J segment lost 3 bases and the V segment lost 4 bases, leaving 2 bases of the junction unmatched. This CDR3 reads CASSAGTSGYNEQFF. The CDR3 DNA reads as TGTGCCAGCAGTGCCGGGACTAGCGGCTACAATGAGCAGTTCTTC.

The chain uses TRBV19 and TRBJ1-1; D remains unclear. Germline V gives CDR1 LNHDA, CDR2 SQIVND (reference sequence). This CDR3 spans 15 amino acids. Trimming shortened V by 6 bases and J by 4 bases, and 18 bases separated the two germline ends. For the CDR3, the DNA is TGTGCCAGTAGCCTCCCCCAAGGACGGAGCACTGAAGCTTTCTTT. Amino acid sequence: CASSLPQGRSTEAFF.

The V and J genes are TRBV9 and TRBJ1-1, with no clear D. Germline-derived CDR1 and CDR2 are SGDLS and YYNGEE. The CDR3 has 14 amino acids. The V end lost 3 bases, the J end lost 4 bases, and 13 bases lay between the germline ends. CDR3 nucleotides: TGTGCCAGCAGCGCCCAATCTCGAGGCACTGAAGCTTTCTTT. Its protein product is CASSAQSRGTEAFF.

The gene calls are TRBV3-1 (or the pseudogene TRBV3-2) and TRBJ2-7; D is undetermined. V lost 6 bases, J lost 4 bases, and 7 bases lay in between. Germline CDR1 reads LGHDT; CDR2 reads YNNKEL (reference sequence). CDR3 length: 11 amino acids. CDR3: CASSDFYEQYF. The CDR3 nucleotides read TGTGCCAGCAGTGATTTTTACGAGCAGTACTTC.

The rearrangement links TRBV27 to TRBJ1-2; D might be TRBD1 (5 bases). V was pared by 5 bases and J by 1 base, with 17 bases between. Germline-derived CDR1 and CDR2 are MNHEY and SMNVEV (reference sequence). There are 16 residues in the CDR3. The CDR3 protein is CASSQRDPGSNYGYTF. The CDR3 bases are TGTGCCAGCAGTCAGCGGGATCCAGGGAGTAACTATGGCTACACCTTC.

The chain is built from TRBV7-9 and TRBJ2-5, with 7 bases identical to TRBD2. V shed 3 bases and J 4 bases; nucleotides not matched to a gene: 8. This CDR3 spans 15 amino acids. Per the germline V gene, CDR1 is SEHNR and CDR2 is FQNEAQ (reference sequence). Written as DNA, the CDR3 is TGTGCCAGCAGCTTTGGGGCTACGGGGGGAGAGACCCAGTACTTC. Translation gives CASSFGATGGETQYF.

The gene calls are TRBV7-2 and TRBJ1-1; TRBD1 is a possible D gene (6 bases). V dropped 5 bases and J dropped 5 bases, with 18 bases sitting between them. The CDR3 contains 15 residues. CDR1 is SGHTA, CDR2 FQGNSA, per germline. CDR3 in amino acids: CASSAHGGLETEAFF. For the CDR3, the DNA is TGTGCCAGCAGCGCCCATGGGGGGCTGGAAACTGAAGCTTTCTTT.